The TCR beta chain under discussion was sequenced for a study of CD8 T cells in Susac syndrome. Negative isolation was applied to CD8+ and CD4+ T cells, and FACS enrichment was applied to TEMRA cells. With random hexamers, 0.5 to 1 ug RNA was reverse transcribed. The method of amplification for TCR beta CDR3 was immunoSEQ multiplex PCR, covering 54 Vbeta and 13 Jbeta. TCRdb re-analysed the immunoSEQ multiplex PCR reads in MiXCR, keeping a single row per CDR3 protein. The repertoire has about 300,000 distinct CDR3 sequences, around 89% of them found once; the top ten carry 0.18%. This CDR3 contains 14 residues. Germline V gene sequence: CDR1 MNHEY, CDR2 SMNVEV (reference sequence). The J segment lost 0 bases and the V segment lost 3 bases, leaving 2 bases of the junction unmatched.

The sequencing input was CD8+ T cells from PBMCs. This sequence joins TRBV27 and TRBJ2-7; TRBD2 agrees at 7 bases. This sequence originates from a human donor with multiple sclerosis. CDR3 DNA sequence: TGTGCCAGCAGTTTCGGCGGGAGCTCCTACGAGCAGTACTTC. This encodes CASSFGGSSYEQYF.